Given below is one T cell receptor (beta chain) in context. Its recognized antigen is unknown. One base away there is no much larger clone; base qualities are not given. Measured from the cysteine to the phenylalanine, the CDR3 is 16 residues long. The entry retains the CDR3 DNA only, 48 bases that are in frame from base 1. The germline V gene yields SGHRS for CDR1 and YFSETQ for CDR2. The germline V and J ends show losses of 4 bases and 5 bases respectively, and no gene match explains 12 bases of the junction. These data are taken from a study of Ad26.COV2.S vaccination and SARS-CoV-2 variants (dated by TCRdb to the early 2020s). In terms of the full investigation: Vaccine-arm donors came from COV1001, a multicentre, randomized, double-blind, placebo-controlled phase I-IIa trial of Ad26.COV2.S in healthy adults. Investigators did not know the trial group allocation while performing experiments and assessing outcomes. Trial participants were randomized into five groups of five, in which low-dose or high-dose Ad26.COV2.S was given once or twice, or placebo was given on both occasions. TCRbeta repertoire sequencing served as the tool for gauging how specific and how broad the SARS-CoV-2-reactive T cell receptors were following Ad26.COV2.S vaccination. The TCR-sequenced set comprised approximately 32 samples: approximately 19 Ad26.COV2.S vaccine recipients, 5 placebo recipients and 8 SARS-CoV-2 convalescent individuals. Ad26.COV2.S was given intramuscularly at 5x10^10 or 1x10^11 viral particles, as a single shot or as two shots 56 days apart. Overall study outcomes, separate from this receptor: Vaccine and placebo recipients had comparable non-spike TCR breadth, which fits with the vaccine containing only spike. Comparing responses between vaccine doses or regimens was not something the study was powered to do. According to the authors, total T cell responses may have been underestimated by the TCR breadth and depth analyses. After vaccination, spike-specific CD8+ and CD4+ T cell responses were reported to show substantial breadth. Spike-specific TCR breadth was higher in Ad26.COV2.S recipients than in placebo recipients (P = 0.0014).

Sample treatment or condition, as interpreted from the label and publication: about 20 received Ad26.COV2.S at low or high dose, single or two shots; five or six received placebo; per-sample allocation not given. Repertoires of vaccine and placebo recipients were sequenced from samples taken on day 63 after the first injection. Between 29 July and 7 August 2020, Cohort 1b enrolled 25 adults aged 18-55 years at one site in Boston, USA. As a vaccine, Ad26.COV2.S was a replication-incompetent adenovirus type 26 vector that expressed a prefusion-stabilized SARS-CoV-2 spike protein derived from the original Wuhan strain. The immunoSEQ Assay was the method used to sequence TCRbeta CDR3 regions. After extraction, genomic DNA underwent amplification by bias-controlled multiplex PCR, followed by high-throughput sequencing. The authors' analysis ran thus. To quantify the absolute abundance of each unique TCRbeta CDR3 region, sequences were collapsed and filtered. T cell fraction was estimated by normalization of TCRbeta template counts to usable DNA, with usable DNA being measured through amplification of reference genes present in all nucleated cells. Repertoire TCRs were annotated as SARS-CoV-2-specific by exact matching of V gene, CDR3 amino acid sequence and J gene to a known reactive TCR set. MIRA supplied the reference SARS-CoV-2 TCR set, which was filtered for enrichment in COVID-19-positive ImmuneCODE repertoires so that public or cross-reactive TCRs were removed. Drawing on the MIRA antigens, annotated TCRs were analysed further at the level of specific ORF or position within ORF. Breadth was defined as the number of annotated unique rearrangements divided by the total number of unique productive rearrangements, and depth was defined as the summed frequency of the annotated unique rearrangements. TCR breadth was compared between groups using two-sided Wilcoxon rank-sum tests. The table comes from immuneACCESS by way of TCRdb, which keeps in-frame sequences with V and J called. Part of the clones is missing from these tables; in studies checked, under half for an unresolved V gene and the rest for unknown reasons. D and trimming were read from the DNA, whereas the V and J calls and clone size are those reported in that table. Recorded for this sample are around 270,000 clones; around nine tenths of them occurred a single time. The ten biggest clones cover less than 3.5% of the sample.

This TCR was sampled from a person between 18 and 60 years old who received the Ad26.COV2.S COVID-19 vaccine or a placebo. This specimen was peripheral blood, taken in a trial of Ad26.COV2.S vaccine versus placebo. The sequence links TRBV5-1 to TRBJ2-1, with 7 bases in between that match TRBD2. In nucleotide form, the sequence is TGCGCCAGCAGCATGGCTGGTATTGCGGGGGACAATGAGCAGTTCTTC. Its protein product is CASSMAGIAGDNEQFF.